These 15 T cell receptor beta chains were sequenced from one sample in a study of CD8 T cells in ankylosing spondylitis. TCRdb itself ran the 5' RACE reads through MiXCR, one entry per CDR3 protein. The sample yields roughly 150,000 distinct CDR3 sequences, 30% to 35% seen once. Sequenced sample: synovial fluid, either unsorted or a sorted T cell fraction (not recorded which). These receptors came from a male donor with ankylosing spondylitis.

A few counts support this clonotype. This chain links TRBV18 with TRBJ2-7; the match to TRBD2 covers 7 bases. From germline, CDR1 is KGHSH and CDR2 LQKENI. V trimming: 3 bases; J trimming: 2 bases; junction bases outside the gene matches: 10. The CDR3 is 16 amino acids. CDR3 DNA: TGTGCCAGCTCACCCATGGGAGGGACTGTAGCCTACGAGCAGTACTTC. It codes for CASSPMGGTVAYEQYF.

This rearrangement joins TRBV19 to TRBJ1-1; D not resolved. Trimming shortened V by 3 bases and J by 2 bases, and 19 bases separated the two germline ends. This CDR3 has 17 amino acids. CDR1 is LNHDA and CDR2 is SQIVND in the germline V gene (reference sequence). The CDR3 sequence is CASSIGGGGGGNTEAFF. CDR3 in DNA: TGTGCCAGTAGTATTGGCGGCGGCGGTGGAGGAAACACTGAAGCTTTCTTT.

The V and J genes are TRBV7-2 and TRBJ2-2, with a possible D match to TRBD1 (6 bases). Germline values: CDR1 SGHTA, CDR2 FQGNSA. With 5 bases removed from V and 4 bases from J, the gap between germline ends came to 17 bases. This CDR3 comprises 16 residues. As DNA, the CDR3 is TGTGCCAGCAGCCCGAGAGGGGGTTATTCCACCGGGGAGCTGTTTTTT. It is translated as CASSPRGGYSTGELFF.

This clonotype was found a few times. The chain couples TRBV20-1 to TRBJ1-2; D possibly corresponds to TRBD1 (5 bases). Deletions cut 1 base from V and 5 bases from J, with 14 bases between. Germline CDR1 reads DFQATT; CDR2 reads SNEGSKA (reference sequence). The CDR3 has 14 residues. The CDR3 is CSARGVEGKYGYTF. The CDR3 coding sequence is TGCAGTGCTAGAGGAGTTGAGGGGAAGTATGGCTACACCTTC.

This clonotype has just a few counts. The CDR3 DNA reads TGCGCCAGCAGCCTGAGGGTGTCGGCGGGAGGTTTGAATGAGCAGTTCTTC. Amino acids: CASSLRVSAGGLNEQFF. The chain is built from TRBV5-1 and TRBJ2-1; 8 positions match TRBD2. V shed 4 bases and J 7 bases; nucleotides not matched to a gene: 16. Germline CDR1 reads SGHRS; CDR2 reads YFSETQ. The CDR3 spans 17 residues.

V gene TRBV9 combines with J gene TRBJ1-1; 7 bases agree with TRBD1. Trimming took 7 bases from V and 2 from J; bases not matched to a gene: 8. The CDR3 covers 14 residues. The germline CDR1 and CDR2 sequences are SGDLS and YYNGEE. CDR3 DNA: TGTGCCAGCGCCACGGGACAGTCTAACACTGAAGCTTTCTTT. Amino acids: CASATGQSNTEAFF.

This clonotype was observed once. The chain combines TRBV5-6 with TRBJ1-1; 10 bases map to TRBD1. Unmatched junction bases numbered 13, after V lost 4 bases and J lost 10 bases. Germline V gene lookup returns CDR1 SGHDT and CDR2 YYEEEE. The length of the CDR3 is 15 residues. As DNA, the CDR3 is TGTGCCAGCAGCCAGACCTCTGACAGGGGGCAGGGAGCTTTCTTT. Protein: CASSQTSDRGQGAFF.

This chain connects TRBV20-1 to TRBJ2-1, with 8 nucleotides matching TRBD2. Losses at the gene ends were 3 bases for V and 9 bases for J; bases not matched to a gene: 16. Germline CDR1 and CDR2: DFQATT and SNEGSKA (reference sequence). The CDR3 runs 16 residues. CDR3 residues: CSASKPAGASGGEQFF. The CDR3 region has the DNA TGCAGTGCTAGTAAACCAGCGGGGGCTTCTGGGGGTGAGCAGTTCTTC.

The V call is TRBV2, the J call TRBJ2-1; either TRBD1 or TRBD2 may fit D (5 bases each). CDR3 length: 16 amino acids. CDR1 is SNHLY and CDR2 is FYNNEI in the germline V gene. Trimming cost V 5 bases and J 6 bases, with 20 bases left between them. CDR3 sequence reads: CASSMGDFQKGNEQFF. DNA of the CDR3: TGTGCCAGCAGTATGGGGGATTTCCAAAAGGGCAATGAGCAGTTCTTC. The full variable domain, in which reference TRBV2 and TRBJ2-1 provide the parts outside the CDR3, is EPEVTQTPSHQVTQMGQEVILRCVPISNHLYFYWYRQILGQKVEFLVSFYNNEISEKSEIFDDQFSVERPDGSNFTLKIRSTKLEDSAMYFCASSMGDFQKGNEQFFGPGTRLTVL.

This clonotype was counted between two and nine times. The chain recombines TRBV5-5 with TRBJ1-1, with 9 positions matching TRBD1. The CDR3 totals 16 residues. Germline V lookup: CDR1 SGHKS, CDR2 YYEKEE (reference sequence). The V segment lost 4 bases and the J segment 7 bases; nucleotides outside the gene matches: 14. The CDR3 region has the DNA TGTGCCAGCAGCCCGACGCCGGGACAGGGATCGTATGAAGCTTTCTTT. Its translation: CASSPTPGQGSYEAFF. The full variable domain, rest sourced from reference TRBV5-5 and TRBJ1-1, is DAGVTQSPTHLIKTRGQQVTLRCSPISGHKSVSWYQQVLGQGPQFIFQYYEKEERGRGNFPDRFSARQFPNYSSELNVNALLLGDSALYLCASSPTPGQGSYEAFFGQGTRLTVV.

The chain combines TRBV6-2 or TRBV6-3 with TRBJ2-2; 8 positions match TRBD2. The CDR3 extends over 13 amino acids. The junction had 1 base not matched to a gene; V was cut back by 3 bases and J by 7 bases. Per germline, CDR1 MNHEY and CDR2 SVGEGT. The CDR3 sequence: CASSYSGIGELFF. CDR3 coding DNA: TGTGCCAGCAGTTATAGCGGGATCGGGGAGCTGTTTTTT.

The rearrangement joins TRBV12-3 or TRBV12-4 to TRBJ2-7; possibly TRBD2 for D (5 bases). The V and J ends lost 3 bases and 3 bases respectively, with 12 bases between them. This CDR3 is built from 14 residues. The DNA of the CDR3 is TGTGCCAGCAGTTTCTCGGACTGGGGCTACGAGCAGTACTTC. This gives the protein CASSFSDWGYEQYF.

This clonotype showed up just a few times. The chain joins TRBV29-1 to TRBJ1-2, with D perhaps TRBD1 (5 bases). The V gene lost 0 bases and the J gene lost 6 bases, with 17 bases spanning the gap. In germline, CDR1 is SQVTM, CDR2 ANQGSEA. The CDR3 sequence is 15 residues long. The CDR3 protein is CSVEDFSGTVNGYTF. As DNA, the CDR3 is TGCAGCGTTGAAGACTTTTCCGGGACTGTGAATGGCTACACCTTC.

The chain uses TRBV6-1 and TRBJ1-1; D gene ambiguous. CDR3 length: 17 amino acids. V was trimmed by 1 base and J by 4 bases, leaving 19 bases between them. The germline CDR1 and CDR2 sequences are MNHNS and SASEGT. The chain's CDR3 is CASSEGLGFPKGTEAFF. In DNA, the CDR3 is TGTGCCAGCAGTGAAGGTTTGGGGTTTCCTAAGGGCACTGAAGCTTTCTTT.

V and J are TRBV20-1 and TRBJ2-5; D call uncertain. Germline values: CDR1 DFQATT, CDR2 SNEGSKA (reference sequence). Trimming cost V 3 bases and J 1 base, with 21 bases left between them. The CDR3 extends over 17 amino acids. The CDR3 nucleotides read TGCAGTGCTAGCGCTTTCTTCCGGGCTCAATTCCAAGAGACCCAGTACTTC. This sequence encodes CSASAFFRAQFQETQYF.